Listed below are T cell receptor beta chains from one sample, sequenced in a study of PD-L1 blockade in urothelial cancer. Sequenced by immunoSEQ multiplex PCR; TCRdb stores in-frame clones only, minus some. The sample has around 1,800 clones, around a third seen once. The sample was tumor tissue, taken before atezolizumab (anti-PD-L1) treatment. The source of these receptors is a man over 45 with urothelial cancer. The CDR3 runs from the conserved cysteine through the conserved F or W. Fields, in order: clone size, V gene, J gene, D gene, CDR3 protein, CDR3 DNA. The D gene is left open where the match is weak. Clone size is given for some rows only: seen once, a few or many times, or a class if the clone is expanded.

>few|TRBV10-3|TRBJ1-4|-
CAISEGPWTDEKLFF
TGTGCCATCAGTGAGGGTCCGTGGACAGATGAAAAACTGTTTTTT
>-|TRBV15|TRBJ2-1|TRBD1
CATRGTGGLFGNEQFF
TGTGCCACCAGAGGGACAGGGGGACTCTTTGGCAATGAGCAGTTCTTC
>-|TRBV19|TRBJ2-2|-
CASSINLLNTGELFF
TGTGCCAGTAGTATAAACCTTCTGAACACCGGGGAGCTGTTTTTT
>-|TRBV18|TRBJ2-2|-
CASSFDKLGPGELFF
TGTGCCAGCTCGTTCGACAAGCTGGGACCCGGGGAGCTGTTTTTT
>few|TRBV6-8|TRBJ2-1|TRBD2
CASGGTRYNEQFF
TGTGCCAGCGGAGGGACTAGGTACAATGAGCAGTTCTTC
>-|TRBV18|TRBJ1-5|-
CASSPGQSNQPQHF
TGTGCCAGCTCACCAGGACAGAGCAATCAGCCCCAGCATTTT
>few|TRBV11-3|TRBJ1-6|-
CASSFPWGASPLHF
TGTGCCAGCAGCTTCCCGTGGGGAGCGTCACCCCTCCACTTT
>few|TRBV25-1|TRBJ1-1|-
CASSVPGGATEAFF
TGTGCCAGCAGTGTACCCGGGGGGGCCACTGAAGCTTTCTTT
>medium-sized|TRBV28|TRBJ2-7|-
CASSLLGGSLYEQYF
TGTGCCAGCAGTCTCTTGGGAGGAAGCCTCTACGAGCAGTACTTC
>few|TRBV6-8|TRBJ2-1|-
CASSLGTFNEQFF
TGTGCCAGCAGTCTCGGGACTTTCAATGAGCAGTTCTTC
>-|TRBV28|TRBJ1-1|-
CASSPRDFHTEAFF
TGTGCCAGCAGTCCCCGGGACTTCCACACTGAAGCTTTCTTT
>once|TRBV18|TRBJ1-2|-
CASSPSPGPNYGYTF
TGTGCCAGCTCACCATCACCGGGACCCAACTATGGCTACACCTTC
>-|TRBV19|TRBJ2-1|-
CASSARDSTHEQFF
TGTGCCAGTAGCGCCAGAGACAGTACCCATGAGCAGTTCTTC
>once|TRBV29-1|TRBJ2-1|TRBD2
CSVGLAAYNEQFF
TGCAGCGTCGGACTAGCGGCATACAATGAGCAGTTCTTC
>few|TRBV6-8|TRBJ1-1|-
CASRDPRSNTEAFF
TGTGCCAGCAGAGATCCGAGATCGAACACTGAAGCTTTCTTT
>-|TRBV18|TRBJ2-5|-
CASSPLEETQYF
TGTGCCAGCTCACCACTCGAAGAGACCCAGTACTTC
>-|TRBV28|TRBJ2-3|-
CASSRDGTDTQYF
TGTGCCAGCAGCCGGGACGGCACAGATACGCAGTATTTT
>-|TRBV11-3|TRBJ2-3|-
CASSLGVGYTDTQYF
TGTGCCAGCAGCTTAGGAGTGGGGTACACAGATACGCAGTATTTT
>-|TRBV6-8|TRBJ2-7|-
CASSYLSNEQYF
TGTGCCAGCAGTTACCTCAGCAACGAGCAGTACTTC
>once|TRBV19|TRBJ2-6|TRBD1
CASSIAGQGISGANVLTF
TGTGCCAGTAGTATAGCGGGACAGGGAATCTCTGGGGCCAACGTCCTGACTTTC
>-|TRBV30|TRBJ1-6|-
CAWSPPGSYNSPLHF
TGTGCCTGGAGTCCTCCAGGCTCCTATAATTCACCCCTCCACTTT
>-|TRBV10-2|TRBJ1-5|-
CASSDGGTSGQPQHF
TGCGCCAGCAGTGATGGGGGGACTTCAGGTCAGCCCCAGCATTTT
>few|TRBV6-7|TRBJ2-1|TRBD2
CASSYGAGGPSYNEQFF
TGTGCCAGCAGTTACGGCGCGGGAGGGCCCTCCTACAATGAGCAGTTCTTC
>-|TRBV18|TRBJ1-5|-
CASSPLGMSNQPQHF
TGTGCCAGCTCACCTCTGGGGATGAGCAATCAGCCCCAGCATTTT
>-|TRBV19|TRBJ2-7|TRBD2
CASSKLAGSNEQYF
TGTGCCAGTAGTAAGTTAGCGGGATCTAACGAGCAGTACTTC
>few|TRBV18|TRBJ2-7|-
CASSPLRDSYEQYF
TGTGCCAGCTCACCACTGCGGGACAGCTACGAGCAGTACTTC
>few|TRBV6-8|TRBJ2-1|TRBD1
CAIRGTSNYNEQFF
TGTGCCATCAGGGGGACGTCTAACTATAATGAGCAGTTCTTC
>few|TRBV6-8|TRBJ2-4|-
CASTPRLKNIQYF
TGTGCCAGCACCCCCCGACTGAAAAACATTCAGTACTTC
>once|TRBV19|TRBJ1-3|-
CATRQSGNTIYF
TGTGCCACGCGCCAATCTGGAAACACCATATATTTT
>few|TRBV14|TRBJ1-1|-
CASSQYPGRNTEAFF
TGTGCCAGCAGCCAATATCCGGGGCGGAACACTGAAGCTTTCTTT
>few|TRBV11-3|TRBJ1-4|-
CASSFLPRGGGEKLFF
TGTGCCAGCAGCTTTCTCCCCCGAGGGGGGGGTGAAAAACTGTTTTTT
>few|TRBV30|TRBJ2-1|-
CAWNPTGTLYNEQFF
TGTGCCTGGAACCCGACCGGGACATTATACAATGAGCAGTTCTTC
>-|TRBV19|TRBJ1-6|-
CASSSGDSPLHF
TGTGCCAGTAGTTCGGGGGATTCACCCCTCCACTTT
>-|TRBV9|TRBJ2-2|-
CASSVLQNTGELFF
TGTGCCAGCAGCGTACTCCAGAACACCGGGGAGCTGTTTTTT
>few|TRBV9|TRBJ1-5|TRBD1
CASSALGQPDQPQHF
TGTGCCAGCAGCGCCCTGGGACAGCCAGATCAGCCCCAGCATTTT
>-|TRBV7-2|TRBJ1-5|-
CASSLTSDQPQHF
TGTGCCAGCAGCCTAACATCGGATCAGCCCCAGCATTTT
>-|TRBV6-4|TRBJ1-3|-
CASSGGRRNSGNTIYF
TGTGCCAGCAGTGGAGGACGTCGGAACTCTGGAAACACCATATATTTT
>-|TRBV30|TRBJ1-1|-
CAWRGFTNTEAFF
TGTGCCTGGAGGGGCTTTACGAACACTGAAGCTTTCTTT
>few|TRBV6-8|TRBJ2-3|TRBD2
CAIGSAGTSGSDTQYF
TGTGCCATCGGATCCGCCGGGACTAGCGGGAGTGATACGCAGTATTTT
>-|TRBV2|TRBJ1-5|-
CASSDLQEKGQPQHF
TGTGCCAGCAGTGATCTTCAGGAAAAGGGACAGCCCCAGCATTTT
>-|TRBV11-1|TRBJ2-1|-
CASTPGQRINEQFF
TGTGCCAGCACCCCTGGCCAGCGGATAAATGAGCAGTTCTTC
>-|TRBV28|TRBJ1-1|-
CASRKGQMNTEAFF
TGTGCCAGCAGAAAGGGACAAATGAACACTGAAGCTTTCTTT
>few|TRBV6-8|TRBJ1-3|-
CAIGQAYSGNTIYF
TGTGCCATCGGCCAGGCCTACTCTGGAAACACCATATATTTT
>few|TRBV6-8|TRBJ2-7|TRBD1
CASSGLGQFYEQYF
TGTGCCAGCAGTGGACTGGGACAGTTCTACGAGCAGTACTTC
>-|TRBV18|TRBJ2-1|TRBD2
CASSPSGLAGPPYNEQFF
TGTGCCAGCTCACCCTCAGGACTAGCGGGACCCCCCTACAATGAGCAGTTCTTC
>-|TRBV19|TRBJ1-6|-
CASSIARGAAGSPLHF
TGTGCCAGTAGTATAGCGAGGGGTGCCGCGGGTTCACCCCTCCACTTT
>-|TRBV19|TRBJ1-3|-
CASSPGQFPSGNTIYF
TGTGCCAGTAGTCCAGGACAGTTTCCCTCTGGAAACACCATATATTTT
>once|TRBV18|TRBJ1-2|-
CASSSRQNDGYTF
TGTGCCAGCTCGTCACGACAGAACGATGGCTACACCTTC
>-|TRBV19|TRBJ1-3|-
CASSYIGARPAGNTIYF
TGTGCCAGTAGTTACATCGGAGCTCGTCCGGCGGGAAACACCATATATTTT
>-|TRBV6-8|TRBJ2-7|TRBD1
CASSYFTGDYEQYF
TGTGCCAGCAGTTACTTTACAGGGGATTACGAGCAGTACTTC
>-|TRBV6-8|TRBJ2-5|-
CASSPGTMYQETQYF
TGTGCCAGCAGCCCCGGGACGATGTACCAAGAGACCCAGTACTTC
>-|TRBV25-1|TRBJ2-7|-
CASREGGLREQYF
TGTGCCAGCAGAGAGGGGGGGCTCCGCGAGCAGTACTTC
>few|TRBV12-2|TRBJ2-2|-
CASRLGQREVTGELFF
TGTGCAAGTCGCTTAGGACAGCGAGAGGTCACCGGGGAGCTGTTTTTT